These 27 T cell receptor beta chains share one sample of origin, sequenced in a study of T cell repertoires in cytomegalovirus infection. MiXCR, run by TCRdb on the reads, gives a single entry per CDR3 protein. This sample has around 900,000 distinct CDR3 sequences; around 32% occur once, and the top ten carry about an eighth. The antigens of these receptors remain unknown. Specimen: cultured CD8+ T cells from PBMCs, collected from culture after CMV antigen stimulation. These receptors were obtained from a human donor in good health (CMV status not recorded). Some clones in this sample may be carry-over from other donors' samples.

As concerns this clonotype: Given the absence of the conserved phenylalanine or tryptophan at the CDR3 end, a read error is likely. This sequence joins TRBV11-3 and TRBJ2-1; possibly TRBD2 for D (7 bases). This CDR3 contains 18 residues. V lost 3 bases to trimming and J lost 0 bases, with 18 bases between them. The germline V gene has CDR1 SGHNT and CDR2 YENEEA. This chain's CDR3 is CASSFLFPRGASYNEQFI. CDR3 DNA: TGTGCCAGCAGCTTTCTGTTTCCTCGGGGGGCCTCCTACAATGAGCAGTTCATC.

This chain joins TRBV7-9 and TRBJ1-4, with D unresolved. V was clipped by 0 bases and J by 3 bases, with 5 bases between them. CDR1 and CDR2 (germline): SEHNR, FQNEAQ (reference sequence). The CDR3 spans 14 residues. The CDR3 here is CASSLARSNEKLFF. CDR3 bases: TGTGCCAGCAGCTTAGCACGGTCTAATGAAAAACTGTTTTTT.

The J gene is TRBJ2-3, the V gene TRBV5-1, with D possibly TRBD2 on 6 matching bases. Trimming took 4 bases from V and 4 from J, leaving 13 bases between them. CDR1 is SGHRS, CDR2 YFSETQ, per germline. This CDR3 spans 14 amino acids. CDR3 in amino acids: CASSPVWRADTQYF. The CDR3, as DNA: TGCGCCAGCAGCCCCGTCTGGAGGGCAGATACGCAGTATTTT.

This clonotype turned up a few times. The genes are TRBV3-1 and TRBJ1-1, with D uncertain. In germline, CDR1 is LGHDT, CDR2 YNNKEL (reference sequence). This CDR3 is 13 amino acids long. Trimming removed 2 bases from V and 11 bases from J, with 15 bases in between. The CDR3 nucleotides read TGTGCCAGCAGCCAATCCACCGAATCCGCCGCTTTCTTT. This sequence encodes CASSQSTESAAFF.

This clonotype was seen repeatedly, ten times or more. The chain joins TRBV27 to TRBJ2-7, with 9 bases matching TRBD2. Per germline, CDR1 MNHEY and CDR2 SMNVEV (reference sequence). The CDR3 totals 14 residues. J lost 5 bases, V lost 2 bases, and 4 bases had no gene match. The CDR3 reads CASSLTASGNEQYF. CDR3 bases: TGTGCCAGCAGTTTAACGGCTAGCGGGAACGAGCAGTACTTC.

This clonotype was picked up a small number of times. The chain joins TRBV6-1 to TRBJ2-3; 8 positions match TRBD2. CDR1 and CDR2 from the germline V gene are MNHNS and SASEGT. The CDR3 extends over 15 amino acids. The DNA for the CDR3 is TGTGCTCTCACCCGGCGGGGGGCTAGCACAGATACGCAGTATTTT. Translating gives CALTRRGASTDTQYF.

This clonotype has ten or more counts. The rearrangement joins TRBV12-3 or TRBV12-4 to TRBJ1-1; no reliable D call. This CDR3 region has 14 residues. V shed 2 bases and J shed 5 bases, with 12 bases lying between them. The CDR3 coding sequence is TGTGCCAGCAGTTTAACTCTGGGAGAGACTGAAGCTTTCTTT. This translates into CASSLTLGETEAFF.

The rearrangement joins TRBV6-2 or TRBV6-3 to TRBJ2-3; a weak D match, TRBD2 (6 bases). Germline V lookup: CDR1 MNHEY, CDR2 SVGEGT. The V and J ends lost 7 bases and 5 bases respectively, with 16 bases between them. The CDR3 has 14 residues. This chain's CDR3 is CASNRPGRLDTQYF. CDR3 sequence (DNA): TGTGCCAGCAATCGCCCCGGGAGACTAGATACGCAGTATTTT.

The chain combines TRBV2 with TRBJ2-7; 11 bases fit TRBD2. Trimming took 3 bases from V and 3 from J; bases not matched to a gene: 1. This CDR3 spans 14 amino acids. Germline CDR1 reads SNHLY; CDR2 reads FYNNEI. The CDR3 nucleotides read TGTGCCAGCAGTGATACTAGCGGGGGCTACGAGCAGTACGTC. It yields the protein CASSDTSGGYEQYV.

This clonotype has a count of ten or more. CDR3 sequence reads: CASIGQGNTEAFF. The CDR3 coding sequence is TGTGCCAGCATCGGACAGGGGAACACTGAAGCTTTCTTT. The gene calls are TRBV12-3 or TRBV12-4 and TRBJ1-1, with 8 bases fitting TRBD1. The CDR3 covers 13 residues. With 7 bases clipped from V and 1 base from J, the junction kept 2 bases outside the gene matches.

The rearrangement uses TRBV5-6 and TRBJ2-5; D remains ambiguous. The V end lost 4 bases, the J end lost 1 base, and 20 bases lay between the germline ends. Germline V gives CDR1 SGHDT, CDR2 YYEEEE. The CDR3 runs 17 residues. The CDR3 DNA follows: TGTGCCAGCAGCCCCCCGGAGACCGATTCTTTCCAAGAGACCCAGTACTTC. It encodes CASSPPETDSFQETQYF.

In its sample, this clonotype was seen a few times. V and J are TRBV11-3 and TRBJ2-2; D not resolved. This CDR3 is built from 14 residues. CDR1 SGHNT and CDR2 YENEEA come from the germline V gene. V lost 5 bases and J 3 bases, leaving 10 bases between the germline ends. CDR3 bases: TGTGCCAGCAGCCTCACAGAATACACCGGGGAGCTGTTTTTT. Its translation is CASSLTEYTGELFF.

In this sample, this clonotype turned up many times. The genes are TRBV12-5 and TRBJ1-4, with D unresolved. With 4 bases removed from V and 6 bases from J, the gap between germline ends came to 15 bases. This CDR3 is 15 amino acids long. Germline V gene sequence: CDR1 LGHNT, CDR2 FRNRAP. The CDR3 sequence is CASGSTEPGHEKLFF. Here the CDR3 DNA reads TGTGCTAGTGGTTCGACGGAACCTGGCCATGAAAAACTGTTTTTT. Using reference TRBV12-5 and TRBJ1-4 for the parts outside the CDR3, the full variable domain is DARVTQTPRHKVTEMGQEVTMRCQPILGHNTVFWYRQTMMQGLELLAYFRNRAPLDDSGMPKDRFSAEMPDATLATLKIQPSEPRDSAVYFCASGSTEPGHEKLFFGSGTQLSVL.

J is TRBJ2-1 and V is TRBV27; D remains ambiguous. The CDR3 has 15 residues. Germline CDR1 reads MNHEY; CDR2 reads SMNVEV (reference sequence). Trimming removed 4 bases at V and 0 bases at J, with 10 bases between. CDR3 in amino acids: CASSSSTSSYNEQFF. The CDR3 coding sequence is TGTGCCAGCAGTTCCAGCACGAGCTCCTACAATGAGCAGTTCTTC.

This clonotype was observed a handful of times. The gene calls are TRBV2 and TRBJ2-1; D possibly matches TRBD1 or TRBD2 (5 bases each). CDR3 size: 17 residues. Trimming removed 2 bases at V and 2 bases at J, with 16 bases between. Germline V lookup: CDR1 SNHLY, CDR2 FYNNEI. CDR3 DNA sequence: TGTGCCAGCAGTGAAACCTACGAGTGGGGACCCTACAATGAGCAGTTCTTC. As protein: CASSETYEWGPYNEQFF.

The J gene is TRBJ1-2, the V gene TRBV5-4; D remains ambiguous. Germline V gives CDR1 SGHNT, CDR2 YYREEE (reference sequence). Trimming took 3 bases from V and 6 from J, leaving 9 bases between them. The length of the CDR3 is 12 residues. CDR3 residues: CASSYGRNGYTF. CDR3 nucleotide sequence: TGTGCCAGCAGCTACGGACGGAATGGCTACACCTTC. Drawing the rest from reference TRBV5-4 and TRBJ1-2, the complete variable domain is ETGVTQSPTHLIKTRGQQVTLRCSSQSGHNTVSWYQQALGQGPQFIFQYYREEENGRGNFPPRFSGLQFPNYSSELNVNALELDDSALYLCASSYGRNGYTFGSGTRLTVV.

This clonotype was detected a few times. The chain carries TRBV7-6 and TRBJ1-2; no definite D call. Germline CDR1 SGHVS, CDR2 FNYEAQ. The CDR3 has 13 residues. The V end was cut by 5 bases, the J end by 8 bases, with 15 bases between. CDR3 in amino acids: CASSADRVSGYTF. CDR3 bases: TGTGCCAGCAGCGCGGACCGAGTCTCCGGCTACACCTTC.

This clonotype was seen only a few times. This chain links TRBV12-5 with TRBJ1-1; D is uncertain. Germline CDR1 and CDR2: LGHNT and FRNRAP. The CDR3 is 14 residues long. The V end lost 1 base, the J end lost 1 base, and 7 bases lay between the germline ends. The CDR3 sequence: CASGLGTANTEAFF. In nucleotides, the CDR3 is TGTGCTAGTGGTTTGGGGACCGCGAACACTGAAGCTTTCTTT.

The rearrangement uses TRBV9 and TRBJ1-2; possible D gene TRBD1, 5 bases. The CDR3 consists of 14 residues. Germline V lookup: CDR1 SGDLS, CDR2 YYNGEE. With 4 bases removed from V and 8 bases from J, the gap between germline ends came to 18 bases. This chain's CDR3 is CASSLSTGSRGYTF. For the CDR3, the DNA is TGTGCCAGCAGCCTAAGCACAGGATCGAGAGGCTACACCTTC.

This clonotype occurred a few times. This chain links TRBV7-2 with TRBJ2-5; possibly TRBD1 or TRBD2 for D (5 bases each). Germline lookup yields CDR1 SGHTA and CDR2 FQGNSA. CDR3 length equals 17 residues. V lost 3 bases and J 2 bases, leaving 19 bases between the germline ends. The CDR3 DNA reads TGTGCCAGCAGCTTGGCCGGGACCGTTAGGCTACAAGAGACCCAGTACTTC. It codes for CASSLAGTVRLQETQYF.

The chain joins TRBV15 to TRBJ2-3; 7 nucleotides line up with TRBD1. The CDR3 consists of 17 residues. Germline CDR1 is LNHNV and CDR2 is YYDKDF (reference sequence). J lost 4 bases, V lost 3 bases, and 13 bases had no gene match. This chain's CDR3 is CATSRRQGGDSADTQYF. The CDR3 region has the DNA TGTGCCACCAGCAGGAGACAAGGGGGCGATAGCGCAGATACGCAGTATTTT.

This clonotype was seen many times. CDR3 amino acids: CASFTPGRDRGIQPQGYTF. DNA for the CDR3: TGTGCCAGCTTTACTCCAGGCCGGGACAGGGGAATACAGCCTCAGGGCTACACCTTC. The chain has TRBV6-6 and TRBJ1-2, with 10 bases matching TRBD1. The CDR3 is 19 amino acids. V was pared by 8 bases and J by 8 bases, with 26 bases of the junction left unmatched. Germline-derived CDR1 and CDR2 are MNHNY and SVGAGI (reference sequence).

This clonotype turned up a few times. The chain uses TRBV19 and TRBJ1-1, with D maybe TRBD1 (5 bases). Germline V gene lookup returns CDR1 LNHDA and CDR2 SQIVND (reference sequence). This CDR3 region has 14 residues. V was clipped by 6 bases and J by 1 base, with 12 bases between them. CDR3 sequence reads: CASSAQGPNTEAFF. CDR3 bases: TGTGCCAGTAGCGCGCAGGGACCGAACACTGAAGCTTTCTTT.

The chain employs TRBV3-1 and TRBJ2-2; D perhaps matches TRBD1 (5 bases). Trimming shortened V by 6 bases and J by 7 bases, and 15 bases separated the two germline ends. CDR3 size: 14 residues. From germline, CDR1 is LGHDT and CDR2 YNNKEL (reference sequence). The CDR3 DNA sequence: TGTGCCAGCAGTGGGGTGCCAGGACACGGGGAGCTGTTTTTT. Amino acids: CASSGVPGHGELFF.

This clonotype came up many times. This rearrangement joins TRBV6-5 to TRBJ2-3, with D perhaps assigned TRBD1 or TRBD2 (5 bases each). From germline, CDR1 is MNHEY and CDR2 SVGAGI. Deletions cut 6 bases from V and 0 bases from J, with 19 bases between. The CDR3 is 17 amino acids. CDR3 loop: CASSHSPEWGSTDTQYF. The CDR3 coding sequence is TGTGCCAGCAGCCACTCGCCGGAGTGGGGGAGCACAGATACGCAGTATTTT.

The chain uses TRBV24-1 and TRBJ2-6; D may be TRBD1 or TRBD2 (5 bases each). V was shortened by 5 bases and J by 0 bases, with 10 bases between the two germline ends. Germline lookup yields CDR1 KGHDR and CDR2 SFDVKD. The CDR3 runs to 16 residues. The CDR3 DNA sequence: TGTGCCACCAGTGGGGGGTACCCCTCTGGGGCCAACGTCCTGACTTTC. Its protein is CATSGGYPSGANVLTF.

This clonotype was observed a handful of times. The chain links TRBV27 to TRBJ2-1; 7 bases line up with TRBD1. The CDR3 is made up of 14 amino acids. The V segment lost 3 bases and the J segment 4 bases; nucleotides outside the gene matches: 3. Germline CDR1 reads MNHEY; CDR2 reads SMNVEV (reference sequence). Here the CDR3 DNA reads TGTGCCAGCAGTTTGCAGGGGGAGTACAATGAGCAGTTCTTC. Translated: CASSLQGEYNEQFF.